This T cell receptor beta chain was obtained from a study of patients and donors after allogeneic stem cell transplantation. In its sample, this clonotype was seen many times. The CDR3 runs 15 residues. The germline gives CDR1 SGHRS, CDR2 YFSETQ. The V segment lost 2 bases and the J segment 3 bases; nucleotides outside the gene matches: 5. TCRdb recomputed calls from the RT-PCR reads with MiXCR, one row per CDR3 protein. The sample has about a million distinct CDR3 sequences; 18% are singletons. This TCR was recovered from a human donor who was either an allogeneic HSCT recipient or a stem cell or donor lymphocyte infusion donor (not recorded which). It is not recorded whose cells these are; they may come from a transplant donor. The chain combines TRBV5-1 with TRBJ2-1, with 7 bases lining up with TRBD1. Material for sequencing was blood, either unsorted or a sorted T cell fraction (not recorded which). The CDR3 nucleotides read TGCGCCAGCAGCTTCCGGGACAGTTTCTACAATGAGCAGTTCTTC. This codes for CASSFRDSFYNEQFF. The variable domain in full, completed from reference TRBV5-1 and TRBJ2-1, reads KAGVTQTPRYLIKTRGQQVTLSCSPISGHRSVSWYQQTPGQGLQFLFEYFSETQRNKGNFPGRFSGRQFSNSRSEMNVSTLELGDSALYLCASSFRDSFYNEQFFGPGTRLTVL.